The 22 T cell receptor beta chains presented below share a single source sample, sequenced in a study of blood T cell repertoires in COVID-19. Sequencing used immunoSEQ multiplex PCR; TCRdb keeps in-frame clones, though not all of them. This sample has roughly 100,000 clones, with about 89% found just once. Material: peripheral blood. The receptors stem from a human donor in a cohort sampled during active COVID-19.

This clone has only a few counts. V usage is TRBV1 and J usage is TRBJ1-6; TRBD1 is the table's D call, not checked against the DNA. TRBV1 is a pseudogene segment. CDR3 length: 18 amino acids. For the CDR3, the DNA is TGCACCAGCAGCCAACGCGGACATCTATGCACCTATAATTCACCCCTCCACTTT. As protein: CTSSQRGHLCTYNSPLHF.

This chain connects TRBV9 to TRBJ2-7, with D possibly being TRBD1 (7 bases). Germline loops: CDR1 SGDLS, CDR2 YYNGEE. The CDR3 length is 15 residues. V dropped 3 bases and J dropped 1 base, with 14 bases sitting between them. CDR3 nucleotides: TGTGCCAGCAGCGCACTGGAGGGACAGTCCTACGAGCAGTACTTC. Translation: CASSALEGQSYEQYF. Based on the CDR3 plus reference TRBV9 and TRBJ2-7, the full variable domain is DSGVTQTPKHLITATGQRVTLRCSPRSGDLSVYWYQQSLDQGLQFLIQYYNGEERAKGNILERFSAQQFPDLHSELNLSSLELGDSALYFCASSALEGQSYEQYFGPGTRLTVT.

The V and J genes are TRBV4-1 and TRBJ1-2; D may be TRBD1 (6 bases). The CDR3 loop spans 15 amino acids. Germline V lookup: CDR1 MGHRA, CDR2 YSYEKL. V shed 4 bases and J shed 8 bases, with 20 bases lying between them. The CDR3 reads CASSLDRQAYRGYTF. Written as DNA, the CDR3 is TGCGCCAGCAGCCTTGACAGACAGGCATATAGGGGCTACACCTTC.

The chain uses TRBV27 and TRBJ2-2; possibly TRBD1 for D (6 bases). V was shortened by 6 bases and J by 0 bases, with 17 bases between the two germline ends. The CDR3 extends over 17 amino acids. From germline, CDR1 is MNHEY and CDR2 SMNVEV (reference sequence). CDR3 in amino acids: CASRPNRAGANTGELFF. In nucleotides, the CDR3 is TGTGCCAGCAGACCAAACAGGGCCGGCGCGAACACCGGGGAGCTGTTTTTT.

The genes are TRBV4-2 and TRBJ2-1, with 12 bases aligning to TRBD2. Per germline, CDR1 LGHNA and CDR2 YNFKEQ. There are 15 residues in the CDR3. V gave up 5 bases and J gave up 9 bases; unmatched junction bases: 8. The CDR3 DNA sequence: TGTGCCAGCAGCATACTAGCGGGAGGATACGGTGAGCAGTTCTTC. Encoded protein: CASSILAGGYGEQFF.

This sequence joins TRBV9 and TRBJ2-1; TRBD1 is a possible D gene (5 bases). Per germline, CDR1 SGDLS and CDR2 YYNGEE. The CDR3 contains 15 residues. Trimming took 0 bases from V and 1 from J, leaving 8 bases between them. The CDR3 loop is CASSVDGQSYNEQFF. In DNA form, the CDR3 reads TGTGCCAGCAGCGTAGACGGACAATCCTACAATGAGCAGTTCTTC.

V is TRBV6-2 or TRBV6-3 and J is TRBJ2-7; 7 bases map to TRBD1. V was pared by 0 bases and J by 0 bases, with 5 bases of the junction left unmatched. From germline, CDR1 is MNHEY and CDR2 SVGEGT. The CDR3 is 16 residues long. The DNA of the CDR3 is TGTGCCAGCAGTTACTCTCCCGGGACAGCCTCCTACGAGCAGTACTTC. This encodes CASSYSPGTASYEQYF.

The rearrangement links TRBV6-6 to TRBJ2-7; tentative D call: TRBD2 (6 bases). CDR1 and CDR2 (germline): MNHNY, SVGAGI (reference sequence). The CDR3 is 15 residues long. V lost 6 bases and J 7 bases, leaving 22 bases between the germline ends. The CDR3 DNA reads as TGTGCCAGCAGACCCGGGGTGGGGGGTATCTCGGAGCAGTACTTC. Amino acid sequence: CASRPGVGGISEQYF.

This clone was seen a single time. This sequence joins TRBV4-3 and TRBJ2-7; TRBD2 aligns across 9 bases. CDR3 size: 16 residues. The V and J ends lost 0 bases and 2 bases, in that order; junction bases with no gene match: 5. From germline, CDR1 is LGHNA and CDR2 YSLEER. The CDR3 is CASSQDRGGGAYEQYF. The CDR3 DNA reads TGCGCCAGCAGCCAAGACCGAGGCGGGGGGGCCTACGAGCAGTACTTC.

The chain couples TRBV25-1 to TRBJ1-6, with a weak D call TRBD1 (5 bases). CDR3 length equals 13 residues. Trimming took 3 bases from V and 10 from J, leaving 10 bases between them. Germline assignment: CDR1 MGHDK and CDR2 SYGVNS. CDR3 amino acids: CASSDMGPSPLHF. The DNA for the CDR3 is TGTGCCAGCAGTGATATGGGGCCGTCACCCCTCCACTTT.

The J gene is TRBJ2-7, the V gene TRBV9, with D perhaps matching TRBD1 (5 bases). Per the germline V gene, CDR1 is SGDLS and CDR2 is YYNGEE. The CDR3 is 11 amino acids. V was trimmed by 7 bases and J by 6 bases, leaving 11 bases between them. The CDR3: CASSSTGEQYF. The CDR3 nucleotides are TGTGCCAGCTCTAGTACAGGCGAGCAGTACTTC.

The chain is built from TRBV6-6 and TRBJ2-3, with D unclear. Per germline, CDR1 MNHNY and CDR2 SVGAGI (reference sequence). The germline V and J ends were trimmed by 4 bases and 4 bases, with 9 bases remaining between them. This CDR3 comprises 13 residues. CDR3 sequence (DNA): TGTGCCAGCAGTTTCATAGACTCAGATACGCAGTATTTT. Its translation: CASSFIDSDTQYF.

The rearrangement uses TRBV3-1 (or the pseudogene TRBV3-2) and TRBJ2-7; D possibly corresponds to TRBD2 (6 bases). CDR1 and CDR2 (germline): LGHDT, YNNKEL (reference sequence). This CDR3 comprises 14 residues. V was clipped by 8 bases and J by 4 bases, with 18 bases between them. The CDR3 loop reads CASAGEEGWYEQYF. Written as DNA, the CDR3 is TGTGCCAGCGCTGGAGAGGAGGGTTGGTACGAGCAGTACTTC.

This sequence joins TRBV15 and TRBJ2-2; 9 bases align to TRBD2. The CDR3 has 18 amino acids. CDR1 is LNHNV, CDR2 YYDKDF, per germline (reference sequence). V was clipped by 0 bases and J by 6 bases; unmatched bases: 11. The CDR3 reads CATSRDLVRRGGSGELFF. CDR3 bases: TGTGCCACCAGCAGAGATCTTGTTAGGCGGGGGGGCTCCGGGGAGCTGTTTTTT. Variable domain in full (rest from reference TRBV15 and TRBJ2-2): DAMVIQNPRYQVTQFGKPVTLSCSQTLNHNVMYWYQQKSSQAPKLLFHYYDKDFNNEADTPDNFQSRRPNTSFCFLDIRSPGLGDTAMYLCATSRDLVRRGGSGELFFGEGSRLTVL.

The chain couples TRBV11-3 to TRBJ2-3; 12 positions match TRBD1. Germline CDR1 is SGHNT and CDR2 is YENEEA. J gave up 1 base and V 6 bases, and 5 bases lay outside the gene matches. This CDR3 spans 16 amino acids. CDR3 nucleotides: TGTGCCAGCAGTCCCGGGACAGGGGGCGGCACAGATACGCAGTATTTT. Protein sequence: CASSPGTGGGTDTQYF.

This clone was counted once. V is TRBV18 and J is TRBJ2-7; 16 positions agree with TRBD2. With 3 bases clipped from V and 0 bases from J, the junction kept 5 bases outside the gene matches. Germline CDR1 reads KGHSH; CDR2 reads LQKENI. The CDR3 consists of 18 residues. This CDR3 reads CASSPAGLAGGGSYEQYF. The CDR3, as DNA: TGTGCCAGCTCACCCGCGGGACTAGCGGGGGGGGGCTCCTACGAGCAGTACTTC.

The V and J genes are TRBV20-1 and TRBJ1-2; 10 bases match TRBD1. The V gene's germline CDR1 is DFQATT and CDR2 SNEGSKA (reference sequence). J gave up 7 bases and V 3 bases, and 5 bases lay outside the gene matches. The CDR3 is 13 residues long. As DNA, the CDR3 is TGCAGTGCTAGTCCCGGGACAGGGGTTGGCTACACCTTC. As protein: CSASPGTGVGYTF.

V gene TRBV7-2 combines with J gene TRBJ2-1; D is ambiguous. CDR3 length: 15 amino acids. Deletions cut 3 bases from V and 8 bases from J, with 17 bases between. CDR1 and CDR2 from the germline V gene are SGHTA and FQGNSA. The CDR3 spells CASSFASRGGYEQFF. CDR3 DNA sequence: TGTGCCAGCAGCTTCGCATCCAGAGGTGGTTATGAGCAGTTCTTC.

The rearrangement uses TRBV11-3 and TRBJ2-7, with unresolved D. The germline V gene encodes CDR1 SGHNT and CDR2 YENEEA. The germline V and J ends were trimmed by 8 bases and 5 bases, with 16 bases remaining between them. The CDR3 is made up of 13 amino acids. This CDR3 is CASGFSGNHEQYF. The CDR3 DNA sequence: TGTGCCAGCGGTTTCTCCGGTAACCACGAGCAGTACTTC.

The chain uses TRBV7-2 and TRBJ2-3, with D perhaps matching TRBD2 (7 bases). The CDR3 is made up of 15 amino acids. The germline gives CDR1 SGHTA, CDR2 FQGNSA. Trimming left V 6 bases short and J 2 bases short, with 15 bases between. For the CDR3, the DNA is TGTGCCAGCAGGAGTGGTGGGGGGGCCACAGATACGCAGTATTTT. Its translation is CASRSGGGATDTQYF.

This clone has only one observation. J is TRBJ1-1 and V is TRBV28, with unresolved D. V was cut by 5 bases and J by 4 bases, with 5 bases left in between. CDR3 length equals 11 residues. CDR1 is MDHEN, CDR2 SYDVKM, per germline. CDR3 sequence (DNA): TGTGCCAGCAGTGTGAGCACTGAAGCTTTCTTT. This codes for CASSVSTEAFF.

The chain carries TRBV15 and TRBJ2-7; no reliable D call. Germline V gene data show CDR1 as LNHNV and CDR2 as YYDKDF (reference sequence). Trimming shortened V by 0 bases and J by 3 bases, and 18 bases separated the two germline ends. The CDR3 extends over 17 amino acids. As DNA, the CDR3 is TGTGCCACCAGCAGAGAGAACGTGAGCACCTCTCACTACGAGCAGTACTTC. Protein product: CATSRENVSTSHYEQYF.